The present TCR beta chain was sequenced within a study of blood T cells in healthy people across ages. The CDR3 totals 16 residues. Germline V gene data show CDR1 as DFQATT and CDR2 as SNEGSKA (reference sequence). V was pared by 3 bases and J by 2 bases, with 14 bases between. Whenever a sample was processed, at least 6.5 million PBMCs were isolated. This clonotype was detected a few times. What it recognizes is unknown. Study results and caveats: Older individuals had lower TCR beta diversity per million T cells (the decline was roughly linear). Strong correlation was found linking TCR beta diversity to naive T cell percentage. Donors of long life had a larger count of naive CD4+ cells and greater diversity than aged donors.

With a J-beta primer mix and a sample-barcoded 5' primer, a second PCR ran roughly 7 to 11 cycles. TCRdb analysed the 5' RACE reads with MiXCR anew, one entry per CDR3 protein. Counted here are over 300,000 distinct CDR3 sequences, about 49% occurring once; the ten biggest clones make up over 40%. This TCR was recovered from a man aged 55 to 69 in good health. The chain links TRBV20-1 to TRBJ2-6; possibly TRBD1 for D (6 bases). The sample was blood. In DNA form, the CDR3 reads TGCAGTGCTAGTGGACTCCCAGGGGCTGGGGCCAACGTCCTGACTTTC. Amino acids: CSASGLPGAGANVLTF.